One sample yielded the 24 T cell receptor beta chains listed below, sequenced in a study of blood T cell repertoires in COVID-19. Produced via immunoSEQ multiplex PCR; TCRdb's table is partial and in-frame only. In the table there are 98,000 or so clones, about three quarters of which are singletons. Source material: peripheral blood. All receptors derive from a woman aged 35 to 49 with acute or convalescent COVID-19.

The chain has TRBV29-1 and TRBJ1-4; 9 bases match TRBD1. After removal of 4 bases from V and 5 bases from J, the junction contained 11 bases not matched to a gene. CDR1 is SQVTM, CDR2 ANQGSEA, per germline. This CDR3 is 16 amino acids long. CDR3 region: CSVAGTGNPGNEKLFF. The CDR3 nucleotides are TGCAGCGTTGCGGGGACAGGGAACCCGGGCAATGAAAAACTGTTTTTT.

This clone was picked up a small number of times. This sequence joins TRBV6-2 or TRBV6-3 and TRBJ1-5, with TRBD1 matching over 7 bases. The CDR3 sequence is 13 residues long. V dropped 4 bases and J dropped 7; count of bases not matched to a gene: 4. Germline values: CDR1 MNHEY, CDR2 SVGEGT. This CDR3 reads CASSWTGSQPQHF. The CDR3 bases are TGTGCCAGCAGTTGGACAGGTTCCCAGCCCCAGCATTTT.

This clone was counted between two and nine times. CDR3 bases: TGCGCCAGCAGCCCGACTAGCGGGGGGGGCTACAATGAGCAGTTCTTC. It encodes CASSPTSGGGYNEQFF. V gene TRBV5-1 combines with J gene TRBJ2-1, with 14 bases identical to TRBD2. Germline V CDR1 and CDR2: SGHRS, YFSETQ. V was clipped by 4 bases and J by 3 bases; unmatched bases: 3. The CDR3 runs 16 residues.

The J gene is TRBJ1-2, the V gene TRBV30; 9 positions agree with TRBD1. J was trimmed by 2 bases and V by 4 bases; bases with no gene match: 5. CDR1 is GTSNPN, CDR2 SVGIG, per germline (reference sequence). This CDR3 has 14 residues. The CDR3 region is CAWKPQGANYGYTF. DNA of the CDR3: TGTGCCTGGAAGCCACAGGGGGCGAACTATGGCTACACCTTC.

This clone was recorded many times. V gene TRBV11-2 combines with J gene TRBJ1-2; TRBD1 is a possible D gene (6 bases). Germline V gene data show CDR1 as SGHAT and CDR2 as FQNNGV. V was trimmed by 2 bases and J by 0 bases, leaving 16 bases between them. This CDR3 comprises 17 residues. CDR3 sequence (DNA): TGTGCCAGCAGCTTACAGGCGGGGGCCGTTTCTAACTATGGCTACACCTTC. Translated: CASSLQAGAVSNYGYTF.

The chain links TRBV7-9 to TRBJ1-2; TRBD1 matches at 8 bases. Germline lookup yields CDR1 SEHNR and CDR2 FQNEAQ (reference sequence). The CDR3 has 15 residues. J gave up 6 bases and V 4 bases, and 10 bases lay outside the gene matches. For the CDR3, the DNA is TGTGCCAGCAGCTCCGGACAGGGAAGGGTGAATGGCTACACCTTC. Translation: CASSSGQGRVNGYTF.

This chain uses TRBV5-1 with TRBJ2-3; 10 bases agree with TRBD1. The V and J ends lost 2 bases and 7 bases, in that order; junction bases with no gene match: 7. Germline V gene lookup returns CDR1 SGHRS and CDR2 YFSETQ. There are 15 residues in the CDR3. The CDR3 nucleotides read TGCGCCAGCAGCTTCCGGACAGGGGGTTGGAATACGCAGTATTTT. As protein: CASSFRTGGWNTQYF.

This rearrangement joins TRBV7-2 to TRBJ2-7, with 9 bases identical to TRBD2. V dropped 5 bases and J dropped 3; count of bases not matched to a gene: 8. Looked up from germline, CDR1 is SGHTA and CDR2 is FQGNSA. This CDR3 is 15 amino acids long. CDR3 amino acids: CASSPGAGGYYEQYF. The CDR3 region has the DNA TGTGCCAGCAGCCCTGGGGCGGGGGGGTACTACGAGCAGTACTTC.

The chain has TRBV28 and TRBJ2-1; TRBD2 is a possible D gene (6 bases). From germline, CDR1 is MDHEN and CDR2 SYDVKM. With 8 bases removed from V and 4 bases from J, the gap between germline ends came to 12 bases. The CDR3 is 13 amino acids. The CDR3 loop is CASGRGSYNEQFF. CDR3 sequence (DNA): TGTGCCAGCGGGCGGGGATCTTACAATGAGCAGTTCTTC.

The V gene is TRBV5-1, the J gene TRBJ2-2, with 10 positions matching TRBD1. CDR1 and CDR2 (germline): SGHRS, YFSETQ. The J segment lost 0 bases and the V segment lost 2 bases, leaving 4 bases of the junction unmatched. The CDR3 covers 17 residues. CDR3 coding DNA: TGCGCCAGCAGCTTCGCGACAGGGGGCGCGAACACCGGGGAGCTGTTTTTT. Protein sequence: CASSFATGGANTGELFF.

The V gene is TRBV19, the J gene TRBJ2-2, with D possibly TRBD2 on 7 matching bases. Germline lookup yields CDR1 LNHDA and CDR2 SQIVND (reference sequence). V dropped 3 bases and J dropped 4 bases, with 12 bases sitting between them. The CDR3 spans 15 residues. The CDR3 region is CASSMGGPGTGELFF. CDR3 nucleotide sequence: TGTGCCAGTAGTATGGGGGGGCCCGGCACCGGGGAGCTGTTTTTT.

This clone was observed once. V and J are TRBV24-1 and TRBJ1-2, with D unclear. Trimming shortened V by 1 base and J by 4 bases, and 3 bases separated the two germline ends. The germline gives CDR1 KGHDR, CDR2 SFDVKD. The CDR3 is 12 residues long. The CDR3 here is CATSDFFYGYTF. CDR3 sequence (DNA): TGTGCCACCAGTGATTTCTTCTATGGCTACACCTTC.

The chain recombines TRBV4-1 with TRBJ1-1; 7 positions match TRBD1. The CDR3 spans 17 residues. J lost 1 base, V lost 3 bases, and 11 bases had no gene match. CDR1 is MGHRA and CDR2 is YSYEKL in the germline V gene. CDR3 in DNA: TGCGCCAGCAGCCAGGGCCTCAGGGGGAGTAGGAACACTGAAGCTTTCTTT. Protein: CASSQGLRGSRNTEAFF.

The gene calls are TRBV9 and TRBJ1-6; D is perhaps TRBD1 (6 bases). Trimming stripped 4 bases from V and 3 bases from J, with 11 bases between. This CDR3 region has 15 residues. Germline V gives CDR1 SGDLS, CDR2 YYNGEE. As DNA, the CDR3 is TGTGCCAGCAGCACACAGGGTAACTATAATTCACCCCTCCACTTT. It yields the protein CASSTQGNYNSPLHF.

The DNA for the CDR3 is TGCAGCGTTGGAGAATCGGTTAATGAGCAGTTCTTC. This gives the protein CSVGESVNEQFF. The rearrangement links TRBV29-1 to TRBJ2-1; D not certain. The CDR3 contains 12 residues. Trimming shortened V by 4 bases and J by 7 bases, and 11 bases separated the two germline ends. Germline loops: CDR1 SQVTM, CDR2 ANQGSEA.

The rearrangement uses TRBV18 and TRBJ1-6; D possibly corresponds to TRBD1 (5 bases). Germline CDR1 reads KGHSH; CDR2 reads LQKENI. The CDR3 totals 14 residues. Trimming left V 4 bases short and J 4 bases short, with 8 bases between. The CDR3 spells CASSQTAYNSPLHF. The CDR3 DNA is TGTGCCAGCTCACAGACAGCATATAATTCACCCCTCCACTTT.

The chain uses TRBV9 and TRBJ2-2; weak D call: TRBD2 (5 bases). The CDR3 covers 15 residues. Germline-derived CDR1 and CDR2 are SGDLS and YYNGEE. The V end lost 1 base, the J end lost 6 bases, and 13 bases lay between the germline ends. The CDR3 here is CASSVLVGGPGELFF. The CDR3 bases are TGTGCCAGCAGCGTACTAGTTGGCGGGCCCGGGGAGCTGTTTTTT.

This clone was seen a few times. CDR3 nucleotide sequence: TGTGCCAGTACTATCACCGGGGGTAATAATCAGCCCCAGCATTTT. Translating it yields CASTITGGNNQPQHF. The chain is built from TRBV19 and TRBJ1-5, with D possibly TRBD1 on 5 matching bases. The CDR3 covers 15 residues. Germline V gene lookup returns CDR1 LNHDA and CDR2 SQIVND (reference sequence). Trimming shortened V by 7 bases and J by 4 bases, and 17 bases separated the two germline ends.

The genes are TRBV7-8 and TRBJ1-6; 7 nucleotides agree with TRBD1. The CDR3 is 20 amino acids. Germline V gene sequence: CDR1 SGHVS, CDR2 FQNEAQ. J gave up 4 bases and V 0 bases, and 15 bases lay outside the gene matches. CDR3 coding DNA: TGTGCCAGCAGCTTAGCAAAGGGGGCGCGGTCCTTCGGGTATAATTCACCCCTCCACTTT. It is translated as CASSLAKGARSFGYNSPLHF.

This chain uses TRBV11-2 with TRBJ2-2; 12 bases agree with TRBD2. Germline CDR1 reads SGHAT; CDR2 reads FQNNGV. The CDR3 contains 16 residues. Germline trimming cut 5 bases from V and 3 bases from J; bases unmatched to any gene: 4. DNA for the CDR3: TGTGCCAGCAGCCCTAGCGGGGGGGCCTACACCGGGGAGCTGTTTTTT. Its protein product is CASSPSGGAYTGELFF.

This clone appeared a few times. V and J are TRBV7-9 and TRBJ2-3; D is perhaps TRBD2 (7 bases). From germline, CDR1 is SEHNR and CDR2 FQNEAQ (reference sequence). V shed 1 base and J shed 8 bases, with 22 bases lying between them. The CDR3 loop spans 17 amino acids. CDR3 in amino acids: CASSLGLAGAKGGTQYF. The CDR3 bases are TGTGCCAGCAGCTTAGGATTGGCGGGGGCGAAAGGAGGTACGCAGTATTTT. Full variable domain (outside the CDR3, taken from reference TRBV7-9 and TRBJ2-3): DTGVSQNPRHKITKRGQNVTFRCDPISEHNRLYWYRQTLGQGPEFLTYFQNEAQLEKSRLLSDRFSAERPKGSFSTLEIQRTEQGDSAMYLCASSLGLAGAKGGTQYFGPGTRLTVL.

This chain links TRBV7-9 with TRBJ1-1, with a possible D match to TRBD1 (6 bases). This CDR3 has 11 residues. Deletions cut 4 bases from V and 10 bases from J, with 10 bases between. CDR1 is SEHNR and CDR2 is FQNEAQ in the germline V gene (reference sequence). The CDR3 spells CASSSQGGAFF. The CDR3 region has the DNA TGTGCCAGCAGCTCACAGGGTGGAGCTTTCTTT.

The rearrangement links TRBV10-3 to TRBJ1-5; D not resolved. Germline CDR1 ENHRY, CDR2 SYGVKD. V lost 4 bases and J 9 bases, leaving 10 bases between the germline ends. The CDR3 has 12 residues. The CDR3 loop reads CAISGEGLPQHF. The CDR3 DNA is TGTGCCATCAGTGGGGAGGGCCTGCCCCAGCATTTT.

This clone was detected only a few times. This chain joins TRBV2 and TRBJ1-1, with 7 bases lining up with TRBD1. Germline V lookup: CDR1 SNHLY, CDR2 FYNNEI. V gave up 6 bases and J gave up 11 bases; unmatched junction bases: 12. CDR3 length: 13 amino acids. CDR3 amino acids: CASSWDSPLEAFF. CDR3 bases: TGTGCCAGCAGCTGGGACAGTCCCCTTGAGGCTTTCTTT. Looking up the rest from reference TRBV2 and TRBJ1-1 gives the full variable domain: EPEVTQTPSHQVTQMGQEVILRCVPISNHLYFYWYRQILGQKVEFLVSFYNNEISEKSEIFDDQFSVERPDGSNFTLKIRSTKLEDSAMYFCASSWDSPLEAFFGQGTRLTVV.